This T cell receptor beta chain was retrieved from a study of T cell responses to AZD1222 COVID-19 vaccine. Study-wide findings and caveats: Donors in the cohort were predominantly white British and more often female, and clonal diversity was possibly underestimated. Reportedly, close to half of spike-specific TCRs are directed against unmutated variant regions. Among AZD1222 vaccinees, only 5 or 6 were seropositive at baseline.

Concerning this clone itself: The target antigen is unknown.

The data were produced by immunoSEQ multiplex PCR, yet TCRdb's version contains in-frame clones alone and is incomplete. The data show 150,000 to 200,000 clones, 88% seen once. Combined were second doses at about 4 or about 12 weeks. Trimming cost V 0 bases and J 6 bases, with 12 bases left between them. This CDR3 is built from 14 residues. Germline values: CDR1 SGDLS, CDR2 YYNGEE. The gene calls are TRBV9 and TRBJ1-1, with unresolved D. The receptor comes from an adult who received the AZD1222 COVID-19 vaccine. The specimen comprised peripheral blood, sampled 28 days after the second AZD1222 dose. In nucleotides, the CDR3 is TGTGCCAGCAGCGTAGAAGGTTTTATGGCTGAAGCTTTCTTT. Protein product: CASSVEGFMAEAFF.